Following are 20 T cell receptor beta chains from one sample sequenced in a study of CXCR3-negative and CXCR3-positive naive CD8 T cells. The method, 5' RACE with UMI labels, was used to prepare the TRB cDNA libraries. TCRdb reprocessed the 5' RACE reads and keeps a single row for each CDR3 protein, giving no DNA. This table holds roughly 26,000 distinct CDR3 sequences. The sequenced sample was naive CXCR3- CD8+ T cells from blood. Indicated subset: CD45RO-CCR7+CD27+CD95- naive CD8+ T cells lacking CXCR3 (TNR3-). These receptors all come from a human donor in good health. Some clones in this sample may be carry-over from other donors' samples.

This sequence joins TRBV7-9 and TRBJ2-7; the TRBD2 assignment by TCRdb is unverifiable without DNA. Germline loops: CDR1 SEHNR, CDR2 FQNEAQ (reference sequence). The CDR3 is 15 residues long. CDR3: CASSLGGAIGHEQYF.

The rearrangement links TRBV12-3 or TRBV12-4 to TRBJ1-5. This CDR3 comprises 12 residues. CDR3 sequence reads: CASSLGYQPQHF.

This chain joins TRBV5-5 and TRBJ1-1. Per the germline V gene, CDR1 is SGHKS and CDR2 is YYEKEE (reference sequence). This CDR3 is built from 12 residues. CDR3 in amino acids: CASSLQETEAFF.

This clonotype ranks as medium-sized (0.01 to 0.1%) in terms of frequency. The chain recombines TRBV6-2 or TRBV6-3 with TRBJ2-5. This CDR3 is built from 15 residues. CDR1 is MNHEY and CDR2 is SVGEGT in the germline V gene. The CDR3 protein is CASSYSRLLEETQYF.

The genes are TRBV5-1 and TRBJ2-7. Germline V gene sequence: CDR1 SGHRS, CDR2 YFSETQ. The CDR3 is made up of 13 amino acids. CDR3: CASSFDTGVEQYF.

CDR3 sequence reads: CASSFTGTSMADTQYF. The chain links TRBV28 to TRBJ2-3; TCRdb returns TRBD2, unconfirmable since there is no DNA. Per germline, CDR1 MDHEN and CDR2 SYDVKM. The CDR3 sequence is 16 residues long.

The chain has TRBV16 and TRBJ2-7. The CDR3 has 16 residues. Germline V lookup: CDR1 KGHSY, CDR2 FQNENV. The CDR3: CASSQSGRITSYEQYF.

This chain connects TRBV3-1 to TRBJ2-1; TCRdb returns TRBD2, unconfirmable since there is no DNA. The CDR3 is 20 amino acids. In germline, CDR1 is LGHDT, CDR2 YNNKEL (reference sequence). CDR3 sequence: CASSPRPLAGGPSSYNEQFF.

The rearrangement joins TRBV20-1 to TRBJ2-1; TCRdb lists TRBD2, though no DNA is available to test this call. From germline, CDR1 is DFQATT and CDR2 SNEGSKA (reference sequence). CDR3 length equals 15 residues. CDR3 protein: CSARDGTPNYNEQFF.

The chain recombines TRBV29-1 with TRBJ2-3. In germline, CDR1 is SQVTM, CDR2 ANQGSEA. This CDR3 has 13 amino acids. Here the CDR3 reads CSVYPDSTDTQYF.

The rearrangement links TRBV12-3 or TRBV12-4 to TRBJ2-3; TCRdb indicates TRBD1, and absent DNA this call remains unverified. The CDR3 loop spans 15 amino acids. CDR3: CASSRTGASTDTQYF.

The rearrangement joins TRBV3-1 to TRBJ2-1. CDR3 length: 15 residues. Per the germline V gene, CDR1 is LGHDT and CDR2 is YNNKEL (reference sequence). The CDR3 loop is CASSQTPSSYNEQFF.

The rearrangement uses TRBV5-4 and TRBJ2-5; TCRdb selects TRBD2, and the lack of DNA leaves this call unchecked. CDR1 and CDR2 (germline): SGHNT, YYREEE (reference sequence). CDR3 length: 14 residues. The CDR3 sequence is CASSLPFEGETQYF.

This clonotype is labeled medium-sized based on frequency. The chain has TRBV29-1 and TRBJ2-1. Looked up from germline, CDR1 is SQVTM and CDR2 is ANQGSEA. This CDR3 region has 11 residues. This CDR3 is CSVLGFNEQFF.

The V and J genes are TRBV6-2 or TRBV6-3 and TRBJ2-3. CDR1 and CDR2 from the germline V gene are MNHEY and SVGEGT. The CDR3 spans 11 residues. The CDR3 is CASSWGDTQYF.

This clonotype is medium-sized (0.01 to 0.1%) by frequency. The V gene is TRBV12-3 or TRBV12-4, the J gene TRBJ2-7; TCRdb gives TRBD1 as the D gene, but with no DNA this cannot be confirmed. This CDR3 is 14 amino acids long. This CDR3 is CASSPGDRAYEQYF.

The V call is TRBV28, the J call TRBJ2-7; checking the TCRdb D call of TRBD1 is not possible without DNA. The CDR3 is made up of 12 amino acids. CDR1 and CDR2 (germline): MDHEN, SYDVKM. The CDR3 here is CASGDRVNEQYF.

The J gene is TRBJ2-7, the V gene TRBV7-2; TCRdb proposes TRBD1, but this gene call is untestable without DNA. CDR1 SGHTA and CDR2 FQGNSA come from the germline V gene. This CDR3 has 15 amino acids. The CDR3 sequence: CASSSPGGVIGEQYF. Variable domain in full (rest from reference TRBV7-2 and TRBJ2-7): GAGVSQSPSNKVTEKGKDVELRCDPISGHTALYWYRQSLGQGLEFLIYFQGNSAPDKSGLPSDRFSAERTGGSVSTLTIQRTQQEDSAVYLCASSSPGGVIGEQYFGPGTRLTVT.

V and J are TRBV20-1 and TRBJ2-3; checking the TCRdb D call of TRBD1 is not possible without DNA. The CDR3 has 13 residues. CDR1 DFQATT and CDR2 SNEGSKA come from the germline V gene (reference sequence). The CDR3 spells CSAWIGAKDTQYF.

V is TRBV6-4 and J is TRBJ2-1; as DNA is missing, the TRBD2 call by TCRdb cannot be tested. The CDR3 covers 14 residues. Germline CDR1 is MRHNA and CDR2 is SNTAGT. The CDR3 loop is CASSRSGGVNEQFF.